This T cell receptor beta chain came from a study of graft-versus-host responses after intestinal transplantation. Study context: The whole recipient group had anti-thymocyte globulin induction followed by tacrolimus and steroids for two to three years. Study-level results: Among recipient marrow samples, GvH clones were found; some appeared first in ileum or blood. Peak circulating GvH clone levels tracked with early post-transplant HvG declines.

About 200,000 CFSE-labeled responder cells were plated with about 200,000 irradiated, violet-dye-labeled stimulator cells. Germline CDR1 reads SGDLS; CDR2 reads YYNGEE. Trimming left V 0 bases short and J 5 bases short, with 16 bases between. CDR3 length: 16 amino acids. Using immunoSEQ multiplex PCR, the repertoire was profiled, and TCRdb retains in-frame clones only, with some absent. Among approximately 23,000 clones listed, approximately 40% were seen once. The source material was alloreactive CD8+ T cells from a mixed lymphocyte reaction culture, sampled before transplantation. Indicated subset: CFSE-low proliferating T cells sorted from approximately 6-day pre-transplant mixed lymphocyte reaction (GvH or HvG direction). This chain connects TRBV9 to TRBJ2-3; D is undetermined. This receptor was identified in a human patient who was an organ donor for intestinal transplantation. The CDR3: CASSVEGSAWEDTQYF. In DNA form, the CDR3 reads TGTGCCAGCAGCGTAGAAGGGTCAGCCTGGGAAGATACGCAGTATTTT. Filled out from reference TRBV9 and TRBJ2-3, the complete variable domain reads DSGVTQTPKHLITATGQRVTLRCSPRSGDLSVYWYQQSLDQGLQFLIQYYNGEERAKGNILERFSAQQFPDLHSELNLSSLELGDSALYFCASSVEGSAWEDTQYFGPGTRLTVL.